This T cell receptor beta chain was captured in a study of T-cell memory formation after mild COVID-19. Study background: TCR clusters were mostly donor specific.

Worth noting for this clonotype: Antigen: not known.

MiXCR, run by TCRdb on the 5' RACE reads, gives a single entry per CDR3 protein. The repertoire consists of roughly 580,000 distinct CDR3 sequences, with around 17% occurring once and the leading ten covering 12%. Points from the study as a whole: Clones from the second wave (peaking day 37) had unconfirmed SARS-CoV-2 specificity.

The trim removed 6 bases at V and 3 bases at J, leaving 2 bases unmatched. There are 13 residues in the CDR3. Germline V gene data show CDR1 as SGHTA and CDR2 as FQGNSA. The rearrangement links TRBV7-2 to TRBJ1-5; 7 positions match TRBD1. The source of this sequence is an adult woman who had mild COVID-19 (a few samples of this study predate the infection). Cell type and time point are not known. Sequencing used PBMCs or a T cell subset sorted from them (not recorded which). The chain's CDR3 is CASRTGYNQPQHF. DNA for the CDR3: TGTGCCAGCAGGACAGGGTACAATCAGCCCCAGCATTTT.